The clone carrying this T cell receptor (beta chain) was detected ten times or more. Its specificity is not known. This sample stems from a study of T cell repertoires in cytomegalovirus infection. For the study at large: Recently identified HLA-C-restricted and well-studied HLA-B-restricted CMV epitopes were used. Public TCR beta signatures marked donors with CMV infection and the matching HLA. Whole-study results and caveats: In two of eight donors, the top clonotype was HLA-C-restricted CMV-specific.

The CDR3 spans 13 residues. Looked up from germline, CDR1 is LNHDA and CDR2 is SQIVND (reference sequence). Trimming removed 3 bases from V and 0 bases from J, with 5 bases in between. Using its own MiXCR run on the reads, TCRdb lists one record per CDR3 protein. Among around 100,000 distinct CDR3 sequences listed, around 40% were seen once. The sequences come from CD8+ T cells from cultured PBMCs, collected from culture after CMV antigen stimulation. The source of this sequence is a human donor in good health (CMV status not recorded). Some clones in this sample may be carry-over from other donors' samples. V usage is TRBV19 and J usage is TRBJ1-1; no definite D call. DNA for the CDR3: TGTGCCAGTAGTATCACACTGAACACTGAAGCTTTCTTT. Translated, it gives CASSITLNTEAFF. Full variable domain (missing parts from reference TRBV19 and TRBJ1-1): DGGITQSPKYLFRKEGQNVTLSCEQNLNHDAMYWYRQDPGQGLRLIYYSQIVNDFQKGDIAEGYSVSREKKESFPLTVTSAQKNPTAFYLCASSITLNTEAFFGQGTRLTVV.